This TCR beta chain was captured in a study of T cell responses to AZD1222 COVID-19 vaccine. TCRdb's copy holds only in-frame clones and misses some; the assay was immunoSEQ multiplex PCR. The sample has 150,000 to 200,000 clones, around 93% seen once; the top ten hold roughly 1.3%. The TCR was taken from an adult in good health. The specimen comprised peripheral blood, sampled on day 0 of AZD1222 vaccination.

CDR3 nucleotides: TGTGCCAGCAGCTTGGGCCCGGCGGGAGGTCAGGGCGATGAGCAGTTCTTC. This gives the protein CASSLGPAGGQGDEQFF. The rearrangement uses TRBV5-5 and TRBJ2-1; 8 positions agree with TRBD2. Germline V CDR1 and CDR2: SGHKS, YYEKEE (reference sequence). This CDR3 comprises 17 residues. V lost 0 bases, J lost 8 bases, and 13 bases stayed unmatched.